This T cell receptor beta chain is from a study of blood T cell repertoires in COVID-19. V lost 0 bases and J lost 2, with 11 bases in between. CDR1 is LGHNA, CDR2 YNFKEQ, per germline. This CDR3 is 15 amino acids long. This clone was seen a handful of times. Profiled with immunoSEQ multiplex PCR; TCRdb holds only in-frame clones, not every one. Of 210,000 or so clones listed, about 83% are singletons. The V and J genes are TRBV4-2 and TRBJ2-7; D remains unclear. The specimen sequenced was peripheral blood. The origin of this receptor is a woman in her seventies with active or convalescent COVID-19. Here the CDR3 reads CASSQESVRAYEQYF. DNA for the CDR3: TGTGCCAGCAGCCAAGAATCAGTCCGGGCCTACGAGCAGTACTTC.